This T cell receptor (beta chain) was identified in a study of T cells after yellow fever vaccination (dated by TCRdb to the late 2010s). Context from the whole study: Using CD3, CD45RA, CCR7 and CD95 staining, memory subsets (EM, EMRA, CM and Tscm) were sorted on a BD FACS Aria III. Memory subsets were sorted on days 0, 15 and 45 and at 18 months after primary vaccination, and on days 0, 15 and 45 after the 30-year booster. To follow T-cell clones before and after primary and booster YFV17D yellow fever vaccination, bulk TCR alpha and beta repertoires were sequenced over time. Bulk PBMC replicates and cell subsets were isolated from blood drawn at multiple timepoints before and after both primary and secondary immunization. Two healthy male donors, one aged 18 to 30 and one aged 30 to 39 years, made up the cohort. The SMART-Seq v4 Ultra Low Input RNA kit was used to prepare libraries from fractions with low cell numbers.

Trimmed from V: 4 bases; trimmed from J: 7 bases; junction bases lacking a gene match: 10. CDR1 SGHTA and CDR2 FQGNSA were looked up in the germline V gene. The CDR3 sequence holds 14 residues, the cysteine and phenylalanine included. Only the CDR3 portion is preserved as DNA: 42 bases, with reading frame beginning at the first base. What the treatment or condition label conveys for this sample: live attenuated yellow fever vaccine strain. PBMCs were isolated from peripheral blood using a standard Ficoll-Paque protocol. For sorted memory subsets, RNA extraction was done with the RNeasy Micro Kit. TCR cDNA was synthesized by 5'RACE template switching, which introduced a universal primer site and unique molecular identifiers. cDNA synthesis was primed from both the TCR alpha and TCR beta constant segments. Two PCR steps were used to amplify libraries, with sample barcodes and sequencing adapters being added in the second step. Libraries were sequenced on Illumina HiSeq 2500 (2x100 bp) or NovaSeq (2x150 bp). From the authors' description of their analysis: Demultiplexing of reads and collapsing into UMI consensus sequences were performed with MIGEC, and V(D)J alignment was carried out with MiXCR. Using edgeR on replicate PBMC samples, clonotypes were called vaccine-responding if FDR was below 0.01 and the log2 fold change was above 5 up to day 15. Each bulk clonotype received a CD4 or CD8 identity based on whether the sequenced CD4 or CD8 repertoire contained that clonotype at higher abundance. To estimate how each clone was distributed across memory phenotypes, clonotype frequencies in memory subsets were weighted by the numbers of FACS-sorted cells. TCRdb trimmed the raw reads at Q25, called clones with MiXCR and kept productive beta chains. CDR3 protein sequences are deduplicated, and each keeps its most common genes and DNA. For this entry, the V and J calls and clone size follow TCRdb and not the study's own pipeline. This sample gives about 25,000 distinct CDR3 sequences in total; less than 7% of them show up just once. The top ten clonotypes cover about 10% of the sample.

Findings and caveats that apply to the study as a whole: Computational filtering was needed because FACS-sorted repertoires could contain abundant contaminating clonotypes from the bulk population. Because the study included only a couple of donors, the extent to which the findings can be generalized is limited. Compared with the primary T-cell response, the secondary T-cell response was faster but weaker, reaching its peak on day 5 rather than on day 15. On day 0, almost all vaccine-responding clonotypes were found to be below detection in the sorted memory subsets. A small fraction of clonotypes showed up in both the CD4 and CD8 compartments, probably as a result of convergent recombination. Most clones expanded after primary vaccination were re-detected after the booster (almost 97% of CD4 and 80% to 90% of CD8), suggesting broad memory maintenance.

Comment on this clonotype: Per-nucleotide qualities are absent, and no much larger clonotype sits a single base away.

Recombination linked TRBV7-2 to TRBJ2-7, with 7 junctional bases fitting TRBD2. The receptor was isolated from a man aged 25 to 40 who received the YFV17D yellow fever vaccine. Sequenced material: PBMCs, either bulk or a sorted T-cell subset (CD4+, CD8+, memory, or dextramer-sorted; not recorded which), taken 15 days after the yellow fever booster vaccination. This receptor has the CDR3 CASSWGCGSWEQYF. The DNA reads TGTGCCAGCAGCTGGGGCTGCGGGAGCTGGGAGCAGTACTTC.